These 8 T cell receptor beta chains were all obtained from the same sample, sequenced in a study of radiotherapy plus CTLA-4 blockade in lung cancer. Repertoires were generated with immunoSEQ multiplex PCR, while TCRdb's copy carries only in-frame clones and drops some. The sample lists about 45,000 clones, around 73% occurring once. Sequencing used peripheral blood, obtained from a patient treated with radiotherapy plus ipilimumab. The receptors come from a human donor with non-small cell lung cancer who had a complete response to radiotherapy plus ipilimumab.

The J gene is TRBJ2-2, the V gene TRBV7-2; 8 nucleotides line up with TRBD1. The V gene end was trimmed by 9 bases and the J gene end by 6 bases; junction bases not matched to a gene: 18. The CDR3 extends over 17 amino acids. CDR1 SGHTA and CDR2 FQGNSA come from the germline V gene. CDR3 residues: CARTPTDRGGAAGELFF. The CDR3 region has the DNA TGTGCCAGGACGCCAACCGACAGGGGTGGGGCGGCCGGGGAGCTGTTTTTT.

The chain uses TRBV7-2 and TRBJ1-2; D is possibly TRBD1 (6 bases). Germline V gives CDR1 SGHTA, CDR2 FQGNSA. V lost 6 bases to trimming and J lost 4 bases, with 18 bases between them. The CDR3 sequence is 15 residues long. In DNA, the CDR3 is TGTGCCAGCAGGGAAGGGTGGGGGGGGCCCTATGGCTACACCTTC. This translates into CASREGWGGPYGYTF.

The V call is TRBV2, the J call TRBJ1-2, with 10 bases lining up with TRBD1. Germline CDR1 and CDR2: SNHLY and FYNNEI. There are 14 residues in the CDR3. V shed 6 bases, J shed 8 bases, and the junction held 9 bases outside the gene matches. CDR3 region: CASRRDRGRGGYTF. The DNA of the CDR3 is TGTGCCAGCAGGCGCGACAGGGGGCGCGGAGGCTACACCTTC.

In its sample, this clone was seen once. The chain uses TRBV9 and TRBJ2-7, with 8 bases identical to TRBD2. The trim removed 0 bases at V and 4 bases at J, leaving 6 bases unmatched. The V gene's germline CDR1 is SGDLS and CDR2 YYNGEE. The CDR3 length is 15 residues. CDR3 bases: TGTGCCAGCAGCGTAGAAAGCGGGAGTACGTACGAGCAGTACTTC. Encoded protein: CASSVESGSTYEQYF.

This clone came up a few times. The chain recombines TRBV30 with TRBJ2-7; 9 nucleotides line up with TRBD2. Trimming cost V 3 bases and J 5 bases; bases outside gene matches: 5. This CDR3 contains 13 residues. Germline CDR1 is GTSNPN and CDR2 is SVGIG (reference sequence). CDR3 sequence: CAWSRTSAHEQYF. CDR3 coding DNA: TGTGCCTGGAGCAGGACTAGCGCCCACGAGCAGTACTTC.

CDR3 in amino acids: CASSPIGNTEAFF. DNA for the CDR3: TGCGCCAGCAGCCCAATCGGGAATACTGAAGCTTTCTTT. This chain joins TRBV5-1 and TRBJ1-1; no definite D call. This CDR3 spans 13 amino acids. The germline CDR1 and CDR2 sequences are SGHRS and YFSETQ. Trimming removed 4 bases from V and 5 bases from J, with 12 bases in between.

The V gene is TRBV29-1, the J gene TRBJ2-7; D possibly corresponds to TRBD1 (5 bases). V was cut by 4 bases and J by 3 bases, with 10 bases left in between. CDR1 is SQVTM, CDR2 ANQGSEA, per germline. CDR3 length equals 12 residues. The CDR3 here is CSVGQFYYEQYF. As DNA, the CDR3 is TGCAGCGTTGGACAGTTTTACTACGAGCAGTACTTC.

The V and J genes are TRBV6-5 and TRBJ2-7; 7 positions agree with TRBD1. Germline V gene lookup returns CDR1 MNHEY and CDR2 SVGAGI. This CDR3 is 15 amino acids long. V shed 2 bases and J 2 bases; nucleotides not matched to a gene: 6. CDR3 sequence: CASSYRQGNPYEQYF. CDR3 DNA: TGTGCCAGCAGTTACAGACAGGGAAACCCCTACGAGCAGTACTTC.